Sequencing of this T cell receptor beta chain was carried out in a study of T cell repertoires in cytomegalovirus infection. In TCRdb, the reads were re-called with MiXCR into one record per CDR3 protein. The sample holds about 240,000 distinct CDR3 sequences, 6% to 8% seen once. The source material was PBMCs. This receptor was obtained from a human donor in good health (CMV status not recorded). Some clones in this sample may be carry-over from other donors' samples.

In nucleotides, the CDR3 is TGTGCCTGGAGTTCCCCTTTAGCGGGGGGGTACAATGAGCAGTTCTTC. Amino acid sequence: CAWSSPLAGGYNEQFF. The chain carries TRBV30 and TRBJ2-1; TRBD2 matches 11 bases. CDR3 length: 16 amino acids. CDR1 GTSNPN and CDR2 SVGIG come from the germline V gene (reference sequence). The J segment lost 4 bases and the V segment lost 2 bases, leaving 7 bases of the junction unmatched.